This T cell receptor (beta chain) was observed in a study of T cells expressing NK-cell markers. The overall study: The authors derived TCR beta repertoires from sorted CD3+CD56+NKG2C+, CD3+CD56+NKG2C- and CD3+CD56-NKG2C+ T cells.

TCRdb reworked the 5' RACE reads into one entry per CDR3 protein, no DNA. The sample data list 350,000 to 500,000 distinct CDR3 sequences. The CDR3 has 13 residues. Germline values: CDR1 MNHEY, CDR2 SMNVEV (reference sequence). This chain connects TRBV27 to TRBJ1-6; TCRdb calls TRBD1, which cannot be checked without DNA. The clonotype originates from a woman aged 18 to 69 in good health. The sample consisted of blood T cells: a sorted CD56 or NKG2C T cell subset, CD4+ or CD8+ T cells, or bulk PBMC T cells (not recorded which). The CDR3 region is CASGRDRESPLHF.